This T cell receptor beta chain comes out of a study of PD-1 blockade in mismatch repair-deficient tumors. The repertoire was sequenced with immunoSEQ multiplex PCR; TCRdb's copy has only in-frame clones and lacks some. The data hold about 15,000 clones, with roughly 83% observed a single time. Every patient had mismatch repair deficiency by PCR or immunohistochemistry. A few pembrolizumab responders had their TCRs sequenced. Study results and caveats: Tumor-resident clones, often undetectable pretreatment in blood, expanded then contracted after pembrolizumab.

A remark on this clone: The antigen is undetermined.

Germline loops: CDR1 SGHNT, CDR2 YENEEA. The germline V and J ends were trimmed by 0 bases and 7 bases, with 21 bases remaining between them. The CDR3 totals 17 residues. This receptor was obtained from an adult with mismatch repair-deficient cancer. Sequenced material: PBMCs, taken before pembrolizumab treatment. The chain combines TRBV11-3 with TRBJ1-2, with a possible D match to TRBD1 (6 bases). The chain's CDR3 is CASSLESFKVTGLGYTF. The CDR3 nucleotides read TGTGCCAGCAGCTTAGAATCTTTCAAAGTAACAGGGCTTGGCTACACCTTC.